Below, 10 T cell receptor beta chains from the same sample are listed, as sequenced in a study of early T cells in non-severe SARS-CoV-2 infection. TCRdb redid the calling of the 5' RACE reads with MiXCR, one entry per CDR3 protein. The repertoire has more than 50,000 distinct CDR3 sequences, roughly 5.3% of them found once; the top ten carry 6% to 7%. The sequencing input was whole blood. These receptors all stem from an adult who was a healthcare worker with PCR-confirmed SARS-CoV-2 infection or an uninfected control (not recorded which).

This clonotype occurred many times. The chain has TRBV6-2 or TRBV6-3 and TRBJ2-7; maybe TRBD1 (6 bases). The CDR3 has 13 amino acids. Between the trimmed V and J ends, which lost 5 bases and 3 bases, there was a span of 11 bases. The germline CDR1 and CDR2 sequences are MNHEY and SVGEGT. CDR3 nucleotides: TGTGCCAGCAGTCCACGGACAGACTACGAGCAGTACTTC. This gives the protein CASSPRTDYEQYF.

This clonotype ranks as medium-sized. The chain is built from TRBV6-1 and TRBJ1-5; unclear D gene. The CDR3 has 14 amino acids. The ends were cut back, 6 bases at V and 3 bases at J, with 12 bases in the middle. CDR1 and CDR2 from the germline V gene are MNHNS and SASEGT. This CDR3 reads CASSLVPDNQPQHF. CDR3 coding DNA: TGTGCCAGCAGCTTGGTACCAGACAATCAGCCCCAGCATTTT.

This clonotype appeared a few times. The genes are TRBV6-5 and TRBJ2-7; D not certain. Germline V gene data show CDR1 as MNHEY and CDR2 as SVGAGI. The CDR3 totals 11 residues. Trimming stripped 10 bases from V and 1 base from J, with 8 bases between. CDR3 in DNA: TGTGCCACCTCGTGGTCCTACGAGCAGTACTTC. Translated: CATSWSYEQYF.

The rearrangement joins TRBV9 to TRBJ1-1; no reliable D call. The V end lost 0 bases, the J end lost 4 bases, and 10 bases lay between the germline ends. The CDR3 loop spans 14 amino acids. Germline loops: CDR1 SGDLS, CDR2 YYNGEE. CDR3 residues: CASSVGPEVTEAFF. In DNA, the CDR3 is TGTGCCAGCAGCGTAGGACCGGAGGTCACTGAAGCTTTCTTT.

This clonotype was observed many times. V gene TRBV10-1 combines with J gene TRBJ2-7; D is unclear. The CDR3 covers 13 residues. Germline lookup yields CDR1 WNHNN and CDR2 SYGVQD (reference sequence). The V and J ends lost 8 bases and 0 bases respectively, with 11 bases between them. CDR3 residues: CASSDNFSYEQYF. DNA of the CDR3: TGCGCCAGCTCTGACAATTTCTCCTACGAGCAGTACTTC.

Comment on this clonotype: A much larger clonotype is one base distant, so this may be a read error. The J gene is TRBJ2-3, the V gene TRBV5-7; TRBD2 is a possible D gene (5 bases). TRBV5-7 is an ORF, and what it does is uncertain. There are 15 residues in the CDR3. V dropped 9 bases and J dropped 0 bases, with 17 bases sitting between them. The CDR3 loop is CANRGFVISTDTQYF. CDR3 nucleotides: TGTGCCAACAGAGGGTTCGTGATTAGCACAGATACGCAGTATTTT.

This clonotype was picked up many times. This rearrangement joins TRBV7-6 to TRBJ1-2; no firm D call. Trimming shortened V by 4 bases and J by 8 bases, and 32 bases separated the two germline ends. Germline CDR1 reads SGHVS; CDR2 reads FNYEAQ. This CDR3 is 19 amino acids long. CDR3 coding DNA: TGTGCCAGCAGCTCCCGGACGGCTTATAATACACGGGGTTTTCAGGGCTACACCTTC. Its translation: CASSSRTAYNTRGFQGYTF.

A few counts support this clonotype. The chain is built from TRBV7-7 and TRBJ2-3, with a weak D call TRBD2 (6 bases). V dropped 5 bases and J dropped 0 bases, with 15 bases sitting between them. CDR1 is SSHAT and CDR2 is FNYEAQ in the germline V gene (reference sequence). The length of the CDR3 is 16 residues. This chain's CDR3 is CASSLGGDPSTDTQYF. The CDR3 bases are TGTGCCAGCAGCCTGGGAGGTGACCCCAGCACAGATACGCAGTATTTT.

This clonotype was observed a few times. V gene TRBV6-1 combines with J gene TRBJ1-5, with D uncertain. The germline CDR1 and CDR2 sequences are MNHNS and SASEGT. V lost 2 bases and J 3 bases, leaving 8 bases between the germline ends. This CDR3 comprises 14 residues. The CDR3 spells CASSEWADNQPQHF. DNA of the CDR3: TGTGCCAGCAGTGAATGGGCAGACAATCAGCCCCAGCATTTT.

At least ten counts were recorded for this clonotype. This CDR3 reads CASSESLGGRTEAFF. The CDR3 region has the DNA TGCGCCAGCAGTGAGTCTTTGGGGGGGAGGACTGAAGCTTTCTTT. V usage is TRBV10-1 and J usage is TRBJ1-1; perhaps TRBD1 as D (5 bases). The CDR3 is 15 residues long. Germline-derived CDR1 and CDR2 are WNHNN and SYGVQD (reference sequence). Trimming pared 0 bases from V and 5 bases from J, leaving 13 bases between.